This is a list of T cell receptor beta chains from one sample in a study of early T cells in non-severe SARS-CoV-2 infection. MiXCR was run by TCRdb on the 5' RACE reads, yielding one entry per CDR3 protein. The data show around 30,000 distinct CDR3 sequences, with approximately 5.4% seen just once and under 14% held by the top ten. Specimen: whole blood. These receptor sequences come from an adult who was a healthcare worker with PCR-confirmed SARS-CoV-2 infection or an uninfected control (not recorded which). CDR3s include the opening cysteine and the closing phenylalanine or tryptophan. A D gene is named only where the DNA matches it firmly. Part of the rows lack a size; the others show once, few, many or a class for expanded clones.

abundance: many; d_gene: TRBD1; v_gene: TRBV27; j_gene: TRBJ1-5; CDR3aa: CASSPGTGPYSNQPQHF; CDR3nt: TGTGCCAGCAGTCCCGGGACAGGGCCGTATAGCAATCAGCCCCAGCATTTT
abundance: many; d_gene: TRBD1; v_gene: TRBV30; j_gene: TRBJ1-1; CDR3aa: CAWSVRLTGETEAFF; CDR3nt: TGTGCCTGGAGTGTAAGGTTGACAGGGGAGACTGAAGCTTTCTTT
abundance: few; d_gene: -; v_gene: TRBV7-8; j_gene: TRBJ1-6; CDR3aa: CASSQDPGAHNSPLHF; CDR3nt: TGTGCCAGCAGCCAGGACCCGGGGGCGCATAATTCACCCCTCCACTTT
abundance: many; d_gene: -; v_gene: TRBV6-5; j_gene: TRBJ1-5; CDR3aa: CASSSLLGGNQPQHF; CDR3nt: TGTGCCAGCAGCTCGCTGTTGGGGGGCAATCAGCCCCAGCATTTT
abundance: many; d_gene: TRBD2; v_gene: TRBV20-1; j_gene: TRBJ2-1; CDR3aa: CSARDRIAGGRWEQFF; CDR3nt: TGCAGTGCTAGAGATCGGATAGCGGGGGGGCGGTGGGAGCAGTTCTTC
abundance: many; d_gene: -; v_gene: TRBV20-1; j_gene: TRBJ2-7; CDR3aa: CSAPGAGRGYEQYF; CDR3nt: TGCAGTGCCCCCGGGGCAGGCCGAGGGTACGAGCAGTACTTC
abundance: few; d_gene: -; v_gene: TRBV7-9; j_gene: TRBJ1-1; CDR3aa: CASSLVNRAEAFF; CDR3nt: TGTGCCAGCAGCTTAGTCAACAGGGCGGAGGCTTTCTTT
abundance: -; d_gene: TRBD1; v_gene: TRBV7-8; j_gene: TRBJ2-7; CDR3aa: CASSSPAGGQRNEQYF; CDR3nt: TGTGCCAGCAGCTCCCCGGCAGGGGGCCAGAGGAACGAGCAGTACTTC
abundance: many; d_gene: TRBD2; v_gene: TRBV12-3/TRBV12-4; j_gene: TRBJ2-2; CDR3aa: CASSFGPSWMGGSITWELFF; CDR3nt: TGTGCCAGCAGTTTTGGGCCGAGCTGGATGGGCGGGAGTATAACTTGGGAGCTGTTTTTT
abundance: -; d_gene: -; v_gene: TRBV25-1; j_gene: TRBJ1-2; CDR3aa: CASSEFGRDYGYTF; CDR3nt: TGTGCCAGCAGTGAATTCGGCAGGGACTATGGCTACACCTTC
abundance: many; d_gene: -; v_gene: TRBV7-9; j_gene: TRBJ2-3; CDR3aa: CASSSGFGQYF; CDR3nt: TGTGCCAGCAGCTCGGGCTTTGGGCAGTATTTT
abundance: few; d_gene: -; v_gene: TRBV30; j_gene: TRBJ2-7; CDR3aa: CATTDKSYEQYF; CDR3nt: TGTGCCACAACGGACAAATCCTACGAGCAGTACTTC
abundance: -; d_gene: TRBD2; v_gene: TRBV7-2; j_gene: TRBJ2-3; CDR3aa: CASSFDTPGLTSGRRWVVRDTQYF; CDR3nt: TGTGCCAGCAGCTTTGATACGCCCGGCCTAACTAGCGGGAGGAGATGGGTCGTAAGAGATACGCAGTATTTT
abundance: few; d_gene: -; v_gene: TRBV14; j_gene: TRBJ2-4; CDR3aa: CASSREGAAKNIQYF; CDR3nt: TGTGCCAGCAGCCGAGAAGGGGCCGCCAAAAACATTCAGTACTTC
abundance: many; d_gene: -; v_gene: TRBV5-6; j_gene: TRBJ1-5; CDR3aa: CASSSGLTTPRGQPQHF; CDR3nt: TGTGCCAGCAGCTCCGGACTCACTACCCCCCGCGGTCAGCCCCAGCATTTT
abundance: many; d_gene: TRBD1; v_gene: TRBV28; j_gene: TRBJ2-7; CDR3aa: CASSFHPPSGGFYEQYF; CDR3nt: TGTGCCAGCAGTTTCCATCCCCCATCAGGGGGTTTCTACGAGCAGTACTTC
abundance: -; d_gene: -; v_gene: TRBV9; j_gene: TRBJ2-1; CDR3aa: CASSPDPRGSDNEQFF; CDR3nt: TGTGCCAGCAGCCCTGACCCCCGGGGGAGTGACAATGAGCAGTTCTTC
abundance: few; d_gene: TRBD2; v_gene: TRBV12-3/TRBV12-4; j_gene: TRBJ2-7; CDR3aa: CASSTSGGSYEQYF; CDR3nt: TGTGCCAGCAGTACTAGCGGGGGTTCCTACGAGCAGTACTTC
abundance: -; d_gene: -; v_gene: TRBV6-2/TRBV6-3; j_gene: TRBJ2-4; CDR3aa: CASRPGQVPKNIQYF; CDR3nt: TGTGCCAGCAGACCGGGACAAGTTCCAAAAAACATTCAGTACTTC
abundance: few; d_gene: -; v_gene: TRBV6-5; j_gene: TRBJ2-3; CDR3aa: CASSYRAYTDTQYF; CDR3nt: TGTGCCAGCAGTTACCGGGCCTACACAGATACGCAGTATTTT
abundance: once; d_gene: TRBD2; v_gene: TRBV24-1; j_gene: TRBJ2-2; CDR3aa: CATSDPGTSGRTTGELFF; CDR3nt: TGTGCCACCAGTGACCCCGGGACTAGCGGGAGGACCACCGGGGAGCTGTTTTTT
abundance: many; d_gene: TRBD2; v_gene: TRBV6-6; j_gene: TRBJ2-4; CDR3aa: CASSYSHRLAGDGGKNIQYF; CDR3nt: TGTGCCAGCAGTTACTCTCATCGACTAGCGGGAGACGGGGGCAAAAACATTCAGTACTTC
abundance: many; d_gene: TRBD2; v_gene: TRBV5-1; j_gene: TRBJ2-7; CDR3aa: CASSAGLAGAYEQYF; CDR3nt: TGCGCCAGCAGCGCAGGACTAGCGGGAGCTTACGAGCAGTACTTC
abundance: many; d_gene: -; v_gene: TRBV29-1; j_gene: TRBJ2-5; CDR3aa: CSVEQGAGVAETQYF; CDR3nt: TGCAGCGTTGAACAGGGGGCGGGAGTAGCAGAGACCCAGTACTTC
abundance: many; d_gene: -; v_gene: TRBV7-9; j_gene: TRBJ1-2; CDR3aa: CASSHIQATSNYGYTF; CDR3nt: TGTGCCAGCAGCCACATCCAGGCCACGAGTAACTATGGCTACACCTTC
abundance: many; d_gene: -; v_gene: TRBV11-3; j_gene: TRBJ2-5; CDR3aa: CASSLGRTHQETQYF; CDR3nt: TGTGCCAGCAGCTTGGGGCGGACCCATCAAGAGACCCAGTACTTC
abundance: many; d_gene: TRBD1; v_gene: TRBV7-2; j_gene: TRBJ1-2; CDR3aa: CASSLEQGRGGYTF; CDR3nt: TGTGCCAGCAGCTTAGAACAGGGGAGAGGTGGCTACACCTTC
abundance: few; d_gene: TRBD1; v_gene: TRBV20-1; j_gene: TRBJ2-7; CDR3aa: CSATRDSSSHEQYF; CDR3nt: TGCAGTGCTACCAGGGACAGTTCATCACACGAGCAGTACTTC
abundance: few; d_gene: TRBD1; v_gene: TRBV28; j_gene: TRBJ2-7; CDR3aa: CASSLAGTDMEQYF; CDR3nt: TGTGCCAGCAGTTTAGCCGGGACAGATATGGAGCAGTACTTC
abundance: many; d_gene: -; v_gene: TRBV11-2; j_gene: TRBJ1-1; CDR3aa: CASRLTSGNTEAFF; CDR3nt: TGTGCCAGCAGACTAACATCAGGGAACACTGAAGCTTTCTTT
abundance: medium-sized; d_gene: TRBD2; v_gene: TRBV27; j_gene: TRBJ2-7; CDR3aa: CASSMGLASEQYF; CDR3nt: TGTGCCAGCTCCATGGGACTAGCAAGCGAGCAGTACTTC
abundance: many; d_gene: TRBD1; v_gene: TRBV20-1; j_gene: TRBJ1-2; CDR3aa: CSASADRGLYGYTF; CDR3nt: TGCAGTGCTAGCGCGGACAGGGGGCTTTATGGCTACACCTTC
abundance: many; d_gene: -; v_gene: TRBV6-2/TRBV6-3; j_gene: TRBJ2-5; CDR3aa: CASNRPLGVPETQYF; CDR3nt: TGTGCCAGCAACCGCCCCCTCGGGGTTCCAGAGACCCAGTACTTC
abundance: few; d_gene: TRBD2; v_gene: TRBV3-1; j_gene: TRBJ2-3; CDR3aa: CASTLSGSSTDTQYF; CDR3nt: TGTGCCAGCACCCTTAGCGGGTCTAGCACAGATACGCAGTATTTT
abundance: many; d_gene: TRBD1; v_gene: TRBV28; j_gene: TRBJ1-3; CDR3aa: CASSLRQGAGNTIYF; CDR3nt: TGTGCCAGCAGTTTACGACAGGGGGCTGGAAACACCATATATTTT
abundance: many; d_gene: -; v_gene: TRBV14; j_gene: TRBJ2-7; CDR3aa: CASSQDLSYEQYF; CDR3nt: TGTGCCAGCAGCCAAGACCTTTCCTACGAGCAGTACTTC
abundance: many; d_gene: -; v_gene: TRBV7-7; j_gene: TRBJ2-2; CDR3aa: CASSPQGTGELFF; CDR3nt: TGTGCCAGCAGCCCACAGGGAACCGGGGAGCTGTTTTTT
abundance: -; d_gene: TRBD2; v_gene: TRBV28; j_gene: TRBJ2-3; CDR3aa: CASSETSGHTDTQYF; CDR3nt: TGTGCCAGCAGCGAGACTAGCGGACACACAGATACGCAGTATTTT
abundance: few; d_gene: TRBD1; v_gene: TRBV29-1; j_gene: TRBJ1-1; CDR3aa: CSVEGQVNTEAFF; CDR3nt: TGCAGCGTTGAGGGACAGGTCAACACTGAAGCTTTCTTT
abundance: few; d_gene: TRBD1; v_gene: TRBV2; j_gene: TRBJ1-2; CDR3aa: CASRLGQGAYGYTF; CDR3nt: TGTGCCAGCCGACTGGGACAGGGGGCATATGGCTACACCTTC
abundance: many; d_gene: -; v_gene: TRBV12-3/TRBV12-4; j_gene: TRBJ1-2; CDR3aa: CASSHPGTSKGYGYTF; CDR3nt: TGTGCCAGCAGCCATCCTGGGACATCTAAGGGCTATGGCTACACCTTC
abundance: -; d_gene: -; v_gene: TRBV5-1; j_gene: TRBJ2-1; CDR3aa: CASYAFAGSSYNEQFF; CDR3nt: TGCGCCAGCTACGCCTTTGCAGGGAGCTCCTACAATGAGCAGTTCTTC
abundance: many; d_gene: -; v_gene: TRBV5-6; j_gene: TRBJ2-5; CDR3aa: CASSLVGRVAETQYF; CDR3nt: TGTGCCAGCAGCTTGGTTGGCAGGGTAGCTGAGACCCAGTACTTC
abundance: many; d_gene: TRBD2; v_gene: TRBV11-2; j_gene: TRBJ2-7; CDR3aa: CASSRRLAGNYEQYF; CDR3nt: TGTGCCAGCAGCCGACGACTAGCAGGAAACTACGAGCAGTACTTC
abundance: many; d_gene: -; v_gene: TRBV27; j_gene: TRBJ1-6; CDR3aa: CASSFQTANSPLHF; CDR3nt: TGTGCCAGCAGTTTTCAGACAGCTAATTCACCCCTCCACTTT
abundance: many; d_gene: TRBD2; v_gene: TRBV10-2; j_gene: TRBJ2-3; CDR3aa: CASSLTLGARTSGGARTDTQYF; CDR3nt: TGCGCCAGCAGCTTAACCCTAGGGGCACGGACTAGCGGGGGGGCGAGAACAGATACGCAGTATTTT
abundance: many; d_gene: -; v_gene: TRBV25-1; j_gene: TRBJ1-4; CDR3aa: CASSESGAAKLFF; CDR3nt: TGTGCCAGCAGTGAGAGTGGGGCGGCGAAACTGTTTTTT
abundance: -; d_gene: -; v_gene: TRBV7-6; j_gene: TRBJ2-7; CDR3aa: CASSAKREAGHYEQYF; CDR3nt: TGTGCCAGCAGCGCAAAAAGGGAGGCAGGACACTACGAGCAGTACTTC
abundance: many; d_gene: TRBD1; v_gene: TRBV6-5; j_gene: TRBJ2-4; CDR3aa: CASRADGTGKNIQYF; CDR3nt: TGTGCCAGCAGAGCCGACGGGACAGGGAAAAACATTCAGTACTTC
abundance: few; d_gene: -; v_gene: TRBV12-3/TRBV12-4; j_gene: TRBJ2-5; CDR3aa: CASRPREVQETQYF; CDR3nt: TGTGCCAGCAGACCGCGAGAAGTCCAAGAGACCCAGTACTTC
abundance: many; d_gene: TRBD1; v_gene: TRBV7-9; j_gene: TRBJ1-1; CDR3aa: CASSLQGGLIGTEAFF; CDR3nt: TGTGCCAGCAGCTTACAGGGGGGTTTGATTGGCACTGAAGCTTTCTTT
abundance: few; d_gene: TRBD2; v_gene: TRBV3-1; j_gene: TRBJ2-4; CDR3aa: CASSQDPSGSGNIQYF; CDR3nt: TGTGCCAGCAGCCAAGACCCTAGCGGGAGTGGAAACATTCAGTACTTC
abundance: many; d_gene: -; v_gene: TRBV20-1; j_gene: TRBJ1-4; CDR3aa: CSYRGQRGKLFF; CDR3nt: TGCAGTTATAGGGGACAACGGGGAAAACTGTTTTTT